The sequence of this T cell receptor beta chain was determined in a study of blood T cell repertoires in COVID-19 (dated by TCRdb to the early 2020s). For the study in its entirety: Samples from collaborators originated in the United States, Italy and Spain and spanned both the acute and convalescent phases of COVID-19. The prospective study material was composed of cDNA or gDNA derived from T cells, B-cell-depleted T cells, or PBMCs. Deeply sampled blood TCRbeta repertoires from subjects exposed to, actively infected with, or recovered from COVID-19 were included in the dataset. The repertoires were made available in a free public database intended to serve as a resource for research on the immune response to SARS-CoV-2. Samples were obtained from the ongoing ImmuneRACE study (first 160 participants) and from about 1,300 subjects provided by 6 global collaborators. A de-identified subject ID, COVID-19 status, age in years and sex were almost always included in the sample metadata. Where HLA class I and class II types were available, the types were taken from metadata supplied by the sample provider, not from assay-based typing.

The immunoSEQ Assay, a bias-controlled multiplex PCR, was used to amplify TCRbeta CDR3 regions from genomic DNA. Turning to the authors' computational methods: The number of nucleated cells in each sample was estimated from the amplification of reference gene primers within the assay. Sequence reads were collapsed and filtered to measure the absolute abundance of every unique TCRbeta CDR3 rearrangement. Productive Simpson clonality was computed per sample as the square root of Simpson's diversity index over productive rearrangements. The clones in this table, taken by TCRdb from immuneACCESS, are in-frame only. Not every clone is retained; where verified, under half of the shortfall comes from an unresolved V gene, and the cause of the rest is unknown. Clone size and V and J calls were adopted from that table, with D and trimming inferred from the DNA. This sample holds approximately 210,000 clones; roughly four fifths were observed only once. About 15% of the sample rests with the top ten.

The cysteine opens and the phenylalanine closes a CDR3 of 13 amino acids. Left in the record is the CDR3 DNA by itself, 39 bases read in frame from the first base. V is shortened by 6 bases, J by 4 bases, and the region joining them spans 12 bases. General study outcomes and caveats: The amount of clinical and demographic metadata varied by source and participant and was provided uncurated.

Enrolling through a virtual design, the prospective study's participants ranged in age from roughly 18 to 100 years and lived across 20 to 30 United States geographic areas. In the prospective study, cohorts were assigned on the basis of participant-reported clinical history obtained from a screening survey and a study questionnaire. Recovered participants in ImmuneRACE Cohort 3 were defined as having two consecutive negative NP/OP PCR tests, clearance from a healthcare professional, or resolution of symptoms. In the prospective study, mobile phlebotomists collected whole blood, serum and a nasopharyngeal or oropharyngeal swab from each participant. Prospective study participants could optionally give additional blood draws and questionnaires over an approximately two-month period. Blood samples from the prospective study were shipped frozen or at room temperature prior to DNA extraction. To note about this clone: Its antigen specificity is not known. The sample holds no much larger clone one base away, and base qualities are not on file.

Material for sequencing was PBMCs or T cells enriched from blood (not recorded which). This receptor chain uses TRBV12-3 or TRBV12-4 and TRBJ1-1; the D gene is perhaps TRBD1, from 6 matching bases. The receptor comes from a man aged 35-49 years who had recovered from COVID-19. In nucleotide form, the sequence is TGTGCCAGCAGCAACAGGGAGGGCACTGAAGCTTTCTTT. Translated, it reads CASSNREGTEAFF.